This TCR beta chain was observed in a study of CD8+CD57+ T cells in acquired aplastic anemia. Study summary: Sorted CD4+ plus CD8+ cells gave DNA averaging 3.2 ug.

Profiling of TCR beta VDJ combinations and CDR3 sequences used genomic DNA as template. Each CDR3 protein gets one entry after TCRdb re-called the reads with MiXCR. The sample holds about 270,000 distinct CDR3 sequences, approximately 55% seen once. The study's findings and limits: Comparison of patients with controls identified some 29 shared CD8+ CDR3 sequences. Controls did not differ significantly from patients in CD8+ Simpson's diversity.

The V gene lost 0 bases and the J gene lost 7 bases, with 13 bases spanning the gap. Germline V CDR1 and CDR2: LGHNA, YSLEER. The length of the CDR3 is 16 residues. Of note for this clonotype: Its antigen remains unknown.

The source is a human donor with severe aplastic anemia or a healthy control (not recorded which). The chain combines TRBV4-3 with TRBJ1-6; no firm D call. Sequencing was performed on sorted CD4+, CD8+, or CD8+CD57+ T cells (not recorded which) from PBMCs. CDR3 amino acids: CASSQDLGKYNSPLHF. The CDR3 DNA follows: TGCGCCAGCAGCCAAGATTTGGGCAAGTACAATTCACCCCTCCACTTT.